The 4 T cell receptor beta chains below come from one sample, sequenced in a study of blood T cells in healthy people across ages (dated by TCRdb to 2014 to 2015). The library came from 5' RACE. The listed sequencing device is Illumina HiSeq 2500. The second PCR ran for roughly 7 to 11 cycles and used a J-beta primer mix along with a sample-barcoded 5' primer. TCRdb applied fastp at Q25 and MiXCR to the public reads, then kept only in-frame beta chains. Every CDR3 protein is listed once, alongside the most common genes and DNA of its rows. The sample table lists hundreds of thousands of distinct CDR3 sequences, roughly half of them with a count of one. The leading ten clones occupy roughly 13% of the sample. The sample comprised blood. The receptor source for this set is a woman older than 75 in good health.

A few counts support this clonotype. The CDR3 spells CASSPNRGNTEAFF. In DNA form, the CDR3 reads TGTGCCAGCAGCCCTAACAGGGGGAACACTGAAGCTTTCTTT. The chain has TRBV7-9 and TRBJ1-1; TRBD1 agrees at 7 bases. This CDR3 is 14 amino acids long. Germline CDR1 and CDR2: SEHNR and FQNEAQ (reference sequence). J gave up 1 base and V 5 bases, and 4 bases lay outside the gene matches.

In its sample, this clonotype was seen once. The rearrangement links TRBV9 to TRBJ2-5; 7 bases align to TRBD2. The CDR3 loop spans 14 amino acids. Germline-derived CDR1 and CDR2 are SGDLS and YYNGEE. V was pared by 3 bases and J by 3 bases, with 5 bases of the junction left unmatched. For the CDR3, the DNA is TGTGCCAGCAGCGAGCGGGACGGAAAAGAGACCCAGTACTTC. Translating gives CASSERDGKETQYF.

The DNA of the CDR3 is TGTGCCGAGCAGCGGAGGAGCACAGATACGCAGTATTTT. Residues: CAEQRRSTDTQYF. This chain connects TRBV7-9 to TRBJ2-3; possibly TRBD2 for D (5 bases). Trimming removed 11 bases at V and 0 bases at J, with 12 bases between. Germline loops: CDR1 SEHNR, CDR2 FQNEAQ (reference sequence). The CDR3 contains 13 residues.

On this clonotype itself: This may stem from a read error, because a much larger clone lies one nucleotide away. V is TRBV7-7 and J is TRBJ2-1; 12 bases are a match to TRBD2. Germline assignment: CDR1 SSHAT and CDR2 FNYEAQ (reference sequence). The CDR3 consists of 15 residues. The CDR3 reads CACSRLAGEGNEQFF. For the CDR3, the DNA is TGTGCCTGCAGCCGACTAGCGGGAGAGGGCAATGAGCAGTTCTTC.